The 13 T cell receptor beta chains listed next were all sequenced from one sample in a study of response to subunit inactivated influenza vaccine. Using its own MiXCR run on the RT-PCR reads, TCRdb lists one record per CDR3 protein. In the table there are around 850,000 distinct CDR3 sequences, under 20% of which are singletons. The material was PBMCs from blood, obtained more than 4 days after vaccination. These receptors originate from a man over 45 who received an inactivated influenza vaccine.

This sequence joins TRBV6-1 and TRBJ2-4; 10 bases fit TRBD1. Trimming took 6 bases from V and 8 from J; bases not matched to a gene: 4. The germline V gene has CDR1 MNHNS and CDR2 SASEGT. This CDR3 has 13 amino acids. This CDR3 reads CASRFGTGDIQYF. CDR3 in DNA: TGTGCCAGCAGATTCGGGACAGGGGACATTCAGTACTTC.

A few counts support this clonotype. V and J are TRBV20-1 and TRBJ2-7, with D perhaps assigned TRBD1 or TRBD2 (5 bases each). Trimming took 4 bases from V and 2 from J, leaving 15 bases between them. The CDR3 sequence is 14 residues long. Germline assignment: CDR1 DFQATT and CDR2 SNEGSKA (reference sequence). This chain's CDR3 is CSAIPPLGAYEQYF. In DNA form, the CDR3 reads TGCAGTGCTATACCACCTCTGGGGGCCTACGAGCAGTACTTC.

This clonotype was detected only a few times. The chain has TRBV9 and TRBJ1-5; the D is unclear. This CDR3 contains 21 residues. Germline assignment: CDR1 SGDLS and CDR2 YYNGEE. Trimming took 2 bases from V and 0 from J, leaving 27 bases between them. The CDR3: CASSVEKHSGRQIYSNQPQHF. The CDR3 DNA reads as TGTGCCAGCAGCGTCGAAAAACACAGTGGAAGGCAGATCTATAGCAATCAGCCCCAGCATTTT.

CDR3 coding DNA: TGTGCCAGCAGCGCCACAAACCAGACCCAGTACTTC. It yields the protein CASSATNQTQYF. The chain couples TRBV27 to TRBJ2-5; no reliable D call. V was trimmed by 6 bases and J by 6 bases, leaving 11 bases between them. The CDR3 sequence is 12 residues long. Germline V lookup: CDR1 MNHEY, CDR2 SMNVEV (reference sequence).

This clonotype was counted between two and nine times. The genes are TRBV10-3 and TRBJ2-3; maybe TRBD2 (5 bases). The V gene's germline CDR1 is ENHRY and CDR2 SYGVKD. This CDR3 has 13 amino acids. The V end lost 7 bases, the J end lost 6 bases, and 14 bases lay between the germline ends. CDR3 in DNA: TGTGCCATCACCACCACCCCGGGGGATACGCAGTATTTT. Amino acid sequence: CAITTTPGDTQYF.

This clonotype was found a few times. CDR3 DNA: TGTGCCAGCAGCTTATCGTACGGGGGGAGAGGCCAAGAGACCCAGTACTTC. This translates into CASSLSYGGRGQETQYF. J is TRBJ2-5 and V is TRBV13, with 7 bases aligning to TRBD2. The CDR3 is 17 amino acids. Unmatched junction bases numbered 10, after V lost 2 bases and J lost 1 base. The germline gives CDR1 PRHDT, CDR2 FYEKMQ (reference sequence).

V and J are TRBV20-1 and TRBJ2-3, with D tentatively TRBD1 (6 bases). This CDR3 contains 14 residues. V lost 5 bases to trimming and J lost 0 bases, with 12 bases between them. Per germline, CDR1 DFQATT and CDR2 SNEGSKA (reference sequence). The CDR3 spells CSAQGLSSTDTQYF. For the CDR3, the DNA is TGCAGTGCTCAGGGGTTATCTAGCACAGATACGCAGTATTTT.

The chain carries TRBV5-4 and TRBJ2-5, with D perhaps given as TRBD1 or TRBD2 (5 bases each). The CDR3 sequence is 13 residues long. Germline V gene lookup returns CDR1 SGHNT and CDR2 YYREEE (reference sequence). The V and J ends lost 0 bases and 7 bases respectively, with 10 bases between them. The CDR3, as DNA: TGTGCCAGCAGCTTGGAGAAGAGGGGGACCCAGTACTTC. Amino acids: CASSLEKRGTQYF.

The chain is built from TRBV4-2 and TRBJ2-7; unclear D gene. Germline CDR1 and CDR2: LGHNA and YNFKEQ. CDR3 length: 13 residues. V lost 0 bases and J lost 7, with 10 bases in between. The CDR3 sequence is CASSQDVGFEQYF. The CDR3 nucleotides read TGTGCCAGCAGCCAAGATGTAGGGTTTGAGCAGTACTTC.

The V gene is TRBV5-1, the J gene TRBJ2-3; D call uncertain. The CDR3 loop spans 17 amino acids. Trimming removed 0 bases at V and 1 base at J, with 15 bases between. Germline V CDR1 and CDR2: SGHRS, YFSETQ. For the CDR3, the DNA is TGCGCCAGCAGCTTGGTTCCCAGACGTGCGGGCACAGATACGCAGTATTTT. Protein product: CASSLVPRRAGTDTQYF.

J is TRBJ2-7 and V is TRBV7-2; unclear D gene. V was shortened by 0 bases and J by 3 bases, with 15 bases between the two germline ends. Germline lookup yields CDR1 SGHTA and CDR2 FQGNSA. The CDR3 runs to 16 residues. In DNA form, the CDR3 reads TGTGCCAGCAGCTTAGCGCTGAGGACCCTGGGCTACGAGCAGTACTTC. The encoded protein is CASSLALRTLGYEQYF.

This clonotype has just a few counts. J is TRBJ2-7 and V is TRBV20-1; D is unresolved. The V gene lost 6 bases and the J gene lost 0 bases, with 12 bases spanning the gap. The CDR3 runs 13 residues. The germline V gene encodes CDR1 DFQATT and CDR2 SNEGSKA (reference sequence). The CDR3 sequence is CSAPASNSYEQYF. For the CDR3, the DNA is TGCAGTGCGCCGGCGAGTAACTCCTACGAGCAGTACTTC.

This clonotype appeared a few times. The chain recombines TRBV20-1 with TRBJ2-1; 8 bases fit TRBD1. Germline CDR1 DFQATT, CDR2 SNEGSKA (reference sequence). J lost 10 bases, V lost 5 bases, and 10 bases had no gene match. The length of the CDR3 is 13 residues. The CDR3: CSADPQGGREQFF. The CDR3 DNA reads as TGCAGTGCTGATCCACAGGGGGGAAGGGAGCAGTTCTTC.